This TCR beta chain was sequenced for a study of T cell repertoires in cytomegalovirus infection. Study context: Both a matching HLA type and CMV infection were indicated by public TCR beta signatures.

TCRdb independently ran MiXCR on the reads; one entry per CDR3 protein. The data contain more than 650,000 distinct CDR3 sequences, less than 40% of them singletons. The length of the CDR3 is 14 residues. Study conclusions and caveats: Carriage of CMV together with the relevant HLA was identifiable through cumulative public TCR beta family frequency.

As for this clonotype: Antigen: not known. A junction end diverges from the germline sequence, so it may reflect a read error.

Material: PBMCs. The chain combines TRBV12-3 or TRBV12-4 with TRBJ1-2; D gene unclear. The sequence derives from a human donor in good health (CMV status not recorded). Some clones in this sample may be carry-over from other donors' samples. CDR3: CASSLSPFNYCYTF. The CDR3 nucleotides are TGTGCCAGCAGTTTAAGCCCTTTCAACTATTGCTACACCTTC.